A single sample is the source of the 21 T cell receptor beta chains below, sequenced in a study of blood T cell repertoires in COVID-19. Clones were read by immunoSEQ multiplex PCR, and TCRdb kept only the in-frame ones, dropping some. Of around 240,000 clones listed, 90% to 95% are singletons. Sequencing was done on a sample of PBMCs or T cells enriched from blood (not recorded which). These receptor sequences come from a human donor in a cohort exposed to, infected with or recovered from COVID-19 (not recorded which). The donor label of this sample is uncertain.

The chain links TRBV6-1 to TRBJ1-2; D possibly corresponds to TRBD1 (6 bases). This CDR3 is 17 amino acids long. Germline-derived CDR1 and CDR2 are MNHNS and SASEGT. V lost 0 bases and J lost 2, with 16 bases in between. CDR3 nucleotide sequence: TGTGCCAGCAGTGAAGCAACGCCACAGGGCCCCAACTATGGCTACACCTTC. It is translated as CASSEATPQGPNYGYTF.

The V call is TRBV2, the J call TRBJ1-4, with 10 nucleotides matching TRBD1. The CDR3 totals 13 residues. Germline trimming cut 9 bases from V and 8 bases from J; bases unmatched to any gene: 6. From germline, CDR1 is SNHLY and CDR2 FYNNEI. The CDR3 sequence: CARGTGVREKLFF. In DNA form, the CDR3 reads TGTGCCAGAGGGACAGGGGTACGAGAAAAACTGTTTTTT.

This clone was seen ten or more times. The chain links TRBV30 to TRBJ1-2; no definite D call. There are 10 residues in the CDR3. Trimming stripped 8 bases from V and 4 bases from J, with 8 bases between. CDR1 is GTSNPN and CDR2 is SVGIG in the germline V gene (reference sequence). CDR3 sequence (DNA): TGTGCCGAGTGGAGCTATGGCTACACCTTC. Translated: CAEWSYGYTF.

V is TRBV21-1 and J is TRBJ1-1; the table's D call TRBD1 went unverified against the DNA. TRBV21-1 constitutes a pseudogene. The CDR3 sequence is 13 residues long. In DNA form, the CDR3 reads TGTGCCCGTGCAGGGGGGATGAACACTGAAGCTTTCTTT. This gives the protein CARAGGMNTEAFF.

The chain is built from TRBV4-3 and TRBJ2-1, with unresolved D. From germline, CDR1 is LGHNA and CDR2 YSLEER. Trimming cost V 4 bases and J 6 bases, with 13 bases left between them. This CDR3 comprises 14 residues. CDR3 region: CASSPKFSGNEQFF. DNA of the CDR3: TGCGCCAGCAGCCCAAAATTCTCAGGCAATGAGCAGTTCTTC.

This clone was detected once. V usage is TRBV12-3 or TRBV12-4 and J usage is TRBJ2-5; a weak D match, TRBD1 (6 bases). The CDR3 has 11 residues. V dropped 4 bases and J dropped 8 bases, with 8 bases sitting between them. CDR3 in amino acids: CASSWGRTQYF. The DNA of the CDR3 is TGTGCCAGCAGTTGGGGGCGAACCCAGTACTTC.

This clone occurred a few times. The rearrangement uses TRBV4-3 and TRBJ2-7; 7 bases map to TRBD1. Germline lookup yields CDR1 LGHNA and CDR2 YSLEER. The CDR3 has 15 amino acids. With 0 bases clipped from V and 3 bases from J, the junction kept 5 bases outside the gene matches. The chain's CDR3 is CASSQDRGQFYEQYF. Here the CDR3 DNA reads TGCGCCAGCAGCCAAGACCGGGGACAGTTCTACGAGCAGTACTTC.

As concerns this clone: Other DNA sequences in this specimen translate into the identical CDR3. The chain carries TRBV20-1 and TRBJ2-5, with 7 bases fitting TRBD2. This CDR3 has 11 residues. V shed 6 bases, J shed 5 bases, and the junction held 3 bases outside the gene matches. Germline V lookup: CDR1 DFQATT, CDR2 SNEGSKA (reference sequence). The CDR3 DNA reads TGCAGTGCGGGGGGAGGGGAGACCCAGTACTTC. Its translation is CSAGGGETQYF.

The chain has TRBV30 and TRBJ1-1, with D tentatively TRBD1 (6 bases). Germline CDR1 and CDR2: GTSNPN and SVGIG (reference sequence). V lost 5 bases and J lost 6, with 10 bases in between. This CDR3 contains 11 residues. The CDR3, as DNA: TGTGCCTGGGGAGGGGGGGCTGAAGCTTTCTTT. This sequence encodes CAWGGGAEAFF.

Of note for this clone: The sample has other DNA sequences that encode this CDR3 too. The genes are TRBV6-1 and TRBJ2-3; TRBD2 matches at 7 bases. The ends lost 1 base at V and 1 base at J; junction bases unmatched: 2. CDR1 and CDR2 from the germline V gene are MNHNS and SASEGT. This CDR3 contains 15 residues. Here the CDR3 reads CASSEVLAGTDTQYF. The CDR3, as DNA: TGTGCCAGCAGTGAAGTGCTAGCGGGCACAGATACGCAGTATTTT.

The chain combines TRBV4-2 with TRBJ2-1; 12 positions agree with TRBD1. Germline-derived CDR1 and CDR2 are LGHNA and YNFKEQ. This CDR3 comprises 16 residues. The V segment lost 1 base and the J segment 8 bases; nucleotides outside the gene matches: 6. The CDR3 DNA reads TGTGCCAGCAGCCAAGCGGGGGACAGGGGGCTTCATGAGCAGTTCTTC. It yields the protein CASSQAGDRGLHEQFF.

V usage is TRBV7-2 and J usage is TRBJ1-5; D uncertain. Trimming took off 2 bases at V and 3 bases at J, with 8 bases between the two ends. The CDR3 is 14 residues long. Per the germline V gene, CDR1 is SGHTA and CDR2 is FQGNSA. This CDR3 reads CASSLTSTNQPQHF. As DNA, the CDR3 is TGTGCCAGCAGCTTAACCAGTACCAATCAGCCCCAGCATTTT.

The V gene is TRBV4-1, the J gene TRBJ2-7; possible D gene TRBD1, 6 bases. The CDR3 runs 16 residues. Germline CDR1 reads MGHRA; CDR2 reads YSYEKL. V was pared by 2 bases and J by 2 bases, with 16 bases between. CDR3 nucleotides: TGCGCCAGCAGCCAACCCCAGGCATGGGGGCCCTACGAGCAGTACTTC. Translation gives CASSQPQAWGPYEQYF.

This chain links TRBV10-2 with TRBJ2-5; TRBD2 matches 7 bases. The CDR3 is 10 amino acids. CDR1 and CDR2 (germline): WSHSY, SAAADI. Trimming removed 10 bases from V and 9 bases from J; junction bases left unmatched: 5. This CDR3 is CATGAGAQYF. CDR3 nucleotides: TGCGCCACCGGGGCGGGGGCCCAGTACTTC.

The V gene is TRBV24-1, the J gene TRBJ2-7; 7 bases match TRBD1. J gave up 2 bases and V 7 bases, and 4 bases lay outside the gene matches. This CDR3 region has 13 residues. Germline CDR1 reads KGHDR; CDR2 reads SFDVKD. In DNA, the CDR3 is TGTGCCACCAGGACAGGGCTTCCCTACGAGCAGTACTTC. The encoded protein is CATRTGLPYEQYF.

The CDR3 nucleotides read TGTGCCAGCAGTTTGTGGAGGAACACTGAAGCTTTCTTT. This encodes CASSLWRNTEAFF. V is TRBV6-5 and J is TRBJ1-1; unclear D gene. The germline gives CDR1 MNHEY, CDR2 SVGAGI. CDR3 length equals 13 residues. V lost 4 bases and J 1 base, leaving 7 bases between the germline ends.

The count of this clone is one. The chain links TRBV5-4 to TRBJ1-1; TRBD1 agrees at 9 bases. J was trimmed by 5 bases and V by 0 bases; bases with no gene match: 2. Germline CDR1 reads SGHNT; CDR2 reads YYREEE (reference sequence). The CDR3 extends over 14 amino acids. CDR3 in DNA: TGTGCCAGCAGCTTGGCCGGACAGGGGACTGAAGCTTTCTTT. This sequence encodes CASSLAGQGTEAFF.

The rearrangement links TRBV2 to TRBJ1-2, with D possibly being TRBD1 (6 bases). Germline loops: CDR1 SNHLY, CDR2 FYNNEI. This CDR3 comprises 15 residues. Deletions cut 1 base from V and 3 bases from J, with 12 bases between. The CDR3 sequence: CASSEGPGVDYGYTF. The CDR3, as DNA: TGTGCCAGCAGTGAAGGGCCAGGGGTTGACTATGGCTACACCTTC.

J is TRBJ2-3 and V is TRBV19; TRBD2 aligns across 8 bases. V lost 3 bases and J lost 0; bases outside the gene matches: 11. In germline, CDR1 is LNHDA, CDR2 SQIVND (reference sequence). The CDR3 contains 18 residues. CDR3 sequence reads: CASSILAGGSTSTDTQYF. The CDR3 DNA is TGTGCCAGTAGTATCCTGGCGGGGGGTTCCACTAGCACAGATACGCAGTATTTT.

The chain uses TRBV29-1 and TRBJ1-2; 9 bases match TRBD1. This CDR3 has 13 amino acids. Germline trimming cut 2 bases from V and 6 bases from J; bases unmatched to any gene: 4. Germline lookup yields CDR1 SQVTM and CDR2 ANQGSEA. In DNA, the CDR3 is TGCAGCGTTGAATGGGACAGGGTCGATGGCTACACCTTC. This translates into CSVEWDRVDGYTF.

The chain has TRBV6-2 or TRBV6-3 and TRBJ2-2; TRBD2 matches 8 bases. Germline CDR1 reads MNHEY; CDR2 reads SVGEGT. This CDR3 spans 17 amino acids. V lost 5 bases and J lost 4; bases outside the gene matches: 12. The CDR3 loop reads CASSLRGAGVPTGELFF. The CDR3 DNA reads as TGTGCCAGCAGTCTTCGAGGAGCGGGGGTCCCCACCGGGGAGCTGTTTTTT.